These 13 T cell receptor beta chains share one sample of origin, sequenced in a study of blood T cell repertoires in COVID-19. Here immunoSEQ multiplex PCR was the method, and the copy in TCRdb shows in-frame clones only, minus some. The repertoire holds 110,000 or so clones, with approximately 89% as singletons. Material for sequencing was peripheral blood. The receptors were gathered from a woman between 55 and 75 years old with COVID-19, enrolled during active disease.

The genes are TRBV5-1 and TRBJ1-2; no firm D call. Germline CDR1 is SGHRS and CDR2 is YFSETQ. CDR3 length: 15 amino acids. The germline V and J ends were trimmed by 0 bases and 4 bases, with 13 bases remaining between them. The CDR3 spells CASSLEADGGYGYTF. The CDR3 DNA reads as TGCGCCAGCAGCTTGGAGGCAGATGGCGGCTATGGCTACACCTTC.

J is TRBJ2-5 and V is TRBV4-2, with D maybe TRBD2 (6 bases). CDR1 is LGHNA and CDR2 is YNFKEQ in the germline V gene. V was cut by 0 bases and J by 9 bases, with 17 bases left in between. The CDR3 contains 15 residues. The CDR3 DNA reads TGTGCCAGCAGCCAAGATGTGGCGGGGAAAGGGGCCCAGTACTTC. Protein product: CASSQDVAGKGAQYF.

The chain has TRBV4-1 and TRBJ2-7; TRBD1 might be the D (6 bases). Between the trimmed V and J ends, which lost 3 bases and 0 bases, there was a span of 12 bases. The CDR3 totals 15 residues. Per the germline V gene, CDR1 is MGHRA and CDR2 is YSYEKL. The CDR3 region is CASSHGDRHSYEQYF. For the CDR3, the DNA is TGCGCCAGCAGCCATGGTGACAGGCACTCCTACGAGCAGTACTTC.

The V gene is TRBV2, the J gene TRBJ2-2; a weak D match, TRBD1 (5 bases). The CDR3 consists of 12 residues. The V end lost 6 bases, the J end lost 5 bases, and 7 bases lay between the germline ends. Germline V gene lookup returns CDR1 SNHLY and CDR2 FYNNEI. DNA for the CDR3: TGTGCCAGCAGGGCAGGGACCGGGGAGCTGTTTTTT. Its protein is CASRAGTGELFF.

This clone was counted a single time. This rearrangement joins TRBV5-8 to TRBJ1-2; D possibly corresponds to TRBD1 (5 bases). Germline CDR1 and CDR2: SGHTS and YDEGEE. This CDR3 region has 15 residues. V was cut by 4 bases and J by 3 bases, with 16 bases left in between. This CDR3 is CASSLVGRGDYGYTF. CDR3 sequence (DNA): TGTGCCAGCAGCCTGGTGGGAAGGGGCGACTATGGCTACACCTTC. Based on the CDR3 plus reference TRBV5-8 and TRBJ1-2, the full variable domain is EAGVTQSPTHLIKTRGQQATLRCSPISGHTSVYWYQQALGLGLQFLLWYDEGEERNRGNFPPRFSGRQFPNYSSELNVNALELEDSALYLCASSLVGRGDYGYTFGSGTRLTVV.

The V and J genes are TRBV30 and TRBJ1-1; D ambiguous. The CDR3 contains 11 residues. Germline V CDR1 and CDR2: GTSNPN, SVGIG (reference sequence). V lost 2 bases to trimming and J lost 4 bases, with 5 bases between them. As DNA, the CDR3 is TGTGCCTGGAGTTACGGCACTGAAGCTTTCTTT. Its protein product is CAWSYGTEAFF.

The chain carries TRBV7-2 and TRBJ2-3; D is unresolved. The V and J ends lost 5 bases and 2 bases respectively, with 17 bases between them. The CDR3 loop spans 16 amino acids. The germline V gene encodes CDR1 SGHTA and CDR2 FQGNSA. The CDR3 spells CASSILQFSSTDTQYF. The CDR3 coding sequence is TGTGCCAGCAGCATCCTACAGTTCTCTTCCACAGATACGCAGTATTTT.

CDR3 amino acids: CASSFRGRRGNTIYF. The CDR3 DNA reads as TGTGCCAGCAGTTTCAGGGGGCGAAGAGGAAACACCATATATTTT. The chain couples TRBV27 to TRBJ1-3, with 8 bases that match TRBD1. From germline, CDR1 is MNHEY and CDR2 SMNVEV (reference sequence). With 3 bases clipped from V and 4 bases from J, the junction kept 5 bases outside the gene matches. The CDR3 spans 15 residues.

This clone has a single count. The chain joins TRBV5-4 to TRBJ2-1; 10 bases agree with TRBD2. The CDR3 consists of 14 residues. Germline lookup yields CDR1 SGHNT and CDR2 YYREEE (reference sequence). V trimming: 3 bases; J trimming: 8 bases; junction bases outside the gene matches: 5. The CDR3 region is CASSSAGGLDEQFF. CDR3 in DNA: TGTGCCAGCAGCTCAGCGGGGGGGCTGGATGAGCAGTTCTTC.

The rearrangement uses TRBV7-2 and TRBJ2-1, with D tentatively TRBD1 (5 bases). Trimming pared 4 bases from V and 0 bases from J, leaving 10 bases between. CDR1 and CDR2 (germline): SGHTA, FQGNSA. This CDR3 has 15 amino acids. The CDR3 coding sequence is TGTGCCAGCAGCTCCGGACACCGCTCCTACAATGAGCAGTTCTTC. Translating it yields CASSSGHRSYNEQFF.

The chain recombines TRBV5-1 with TRBJ2-3; D uncertain. From germline, CDR1 is SGHRS and CDR2 YFSETQ. There are 14 residues in the CDR3. V dropped 0 bases and J dropped 6 bases, with 11 bases sitting between them. The CDR3 DNA sequence: TGCGCCAGCAGCTTGGTACGTGTGGCCGATACGCAGTATTTT. Translation gives CASSLVRVADTQYF.

This rearrangement joins TRBV2 to TRBJ2-1, with no clear D. Germline lookup yields CDR1 SNHLY and CDR2 FYNNEI. Trimming took 6 bases from V and 5 from J, leaving 11 bases between them. The CDR3 covers 13 residues. The CDR3 is CASRSLGHNEQFF. CDR3 DNA: TGTGCCAGCAGATCTTTGGGCCACAATGAGCAGTTCTTC.

This clone was observed once. V and J are TRBV6-5 and TRBJ1-2; D is perhaps TRBD1 (6 bases). The V and J ends lost 4 bases and 7 bases respectively, with 13 bases between them. The CDR3 totals 13 residues. Germline V gene lookup returns CDR1 MNHEY and CDR2 SVGAGI. The CDR3 bases are TGTGCCAGCAGTTCCCCAGGGGAGGGTGGCTACACCTTC. Translation gives CASSSPGEGGYTF.